This T cell receptor beta chain was identified in a study of T cells in Graves' hyperthyroidism and ophthalmopathy. Broader study findings: Model output signaled ophthalmopathy a median approximately six months ahead of onset. Ophthalmopathy was distinguished from stable hyperthyroidism by 13 V-J signatures. Most clonotypes expanded in the thyroid (above 0.001) were also present in blood.

TCR beta CDR3 regions were amplified from RNA transcripts. HTBI primers were employed in a first-round RT-PCR of the TCR CDR3. TCRdb independently ran MiXCR on the multiplex PCR reads; one entry per CDR3 protein. The sample includes hundreds of thousands of distinct CDR3 sequences, 46% of them seen just once. On this clonotype: Its antigen is undetermined.

Deletions cut 2 bases from V and 0 bases from J, with 7 bases between. This CDR3 comprises 15 residues. CDR1 is MGHDK and CDR2 is SYGVNS in the germline V gene. Uncontrolled infection, other autoimmune disease, pregnancy and lactation each barred patients from inclusion. Sequencing input: peripheral blood or thyroid tissue (not recorded which). This TCR derives from a young woman with Graves' hyperthyroidism. The rearrangement joins TRBV25-1 to TRBJ1-4; TRBD1 is a possible D gene (5 bases). CDR3 sequence (DNA): TGTGCCAGCAGTGAACCCAGGGCAACTAATGAAAAACTGTTTTTT. Protein product: CASSEPRATNEKLFF. The full variable domain, rest sourced from reference TRBV25-1 and TRBJ1-4, is EADIYQTPRYLVIGTGKKITLECSQTMGHDKMYWYQQDPGMELHLIHYSYGVNSTEKGDLSSESTVSRIRTEHFPLTLESARPSHTSQYLCASSEPRATNEKLFFGSGTQLSVL.